Many counts were recorded for the clone carrying this T cell receptor beta chain. The antigen remains undetermined. CDR1 is DFQATT and CDR2 is SNEGSKA in the germline V gene (reference sequence). CDR3 length: 16 residues. The V gene end was trimmed by 2 bases and the J gene end by 4 bases; junction bases not matched to a gene: 10. This sample was included in a study of T-cell reconstitution after alpha-beta-depleted transplantation in children. General study findings and limits: Once a year had passed after transplant, T-cell counts and diversity came mostly from newly produced T cells.

Unique molecular identifiers were used in preparing the TCRbeta library. TCRdb reprocessed the PCR reads via MiXCR and lists one record per CDR3 protein. The sample gives 250,000 to 300,000 distinct CDR3 sequences, almost 8% of which show up once; approximately 9.1% is in the top ten. The chain couples TRBV20-1 to TRBJ2-1; 8 bases agree with TRBD2. The TCR sequence derives from a female patient aged 2 to 10 who had a stem cell transplant for Fanconi anemia, so the T cells may come from the graft donor. Here the sequenced sample was peripheral blood, taken 360 days after TCRalphabeta/CD19-depleted stem cell transplant. The CDR3 here is CSARQSLAEGYNEQFF. CDR3 in DNA: TGCAGTGCTAGACAATCACTAGCGGAAGGTTACAATGAGCAGTTCTTC.